These 7 T cell receptor beta chains were sequenced from one sample in a study of T cell clonality in common variable immunodeficiency. Produced via immunoSEQ multiplex PCR; TCRdb's table is partial and in-frame only. Recorded here are under 35,000 clones, none singletons. Material for sequencing was peripheral blood mononuclear cells. The receptors derive from a person aged 18 to 70 in good health.

This clone was observed many times. Here the CDR3 reads CASSRTGGDYGYTF. The CDR3 DNA, read in part, is TGTGCCAGCTCACGCACAGGGGGCGACTATGGC. The chain combines TRBV18 with TRBJ1-2; 9 bases match TRBD1. Read coverage stops 3 residues before the CDR3 terminus; the germline J gene supplies the remainder. The CDR3 runs 14 residues. Per the germline V gene, CDR1 is KGHSH and CDR2 is LQKENI. Trimming removed 4 bases from V and 3 bases from J; junction bases left unmatched: 3. The full variable domain, completed using reference TRBV18 and TRBJ1-2, is NAGVMQNPRHLVRRRGQEARLRCSPMKGHSHVYWYRQLPEEGLKFMVYLQKENIIDESGMPKERFSAEFPKEGPSILRIQQVVRGDSAAYFCASSRTGGDYGYTFGSGTRLTVV.

Many counts were recorded for this clone. The read terminates 3 residues before the CDR3 end, so the remaining end is supplied by the germline J gene. This chain links TRBV7-7 with TRBJ2-1; D gene uncertain. V was trimmed by 2 bases and J by 7 bases, leaving 12 bases between them. CDR3 length: 14 residues. CDR1 is SSHAT and CDR2 is FNYEAQ in the germline V gene (reference sequence). The covered CDR3 bases are TGTGCCAGCAGCTTACGCGGTTTATGGAATGAG. Amino acids: CASSLRGLWNE. The whole CDR3 protein is CASSLRGLWNEQFF.

This clone has a handful of counts. The read comes to an end 3 residues before the CDR3 does, leaving the germline J gene to fill in the end. J is TRBJ2-2 and V is TRBV30; D gene unclear. The germline gives CDR1 GTSNPN, CDR2 SVGIG (reference sequence). The CDR3 totals 16 residues. This chain's CDR3 is CAWSVRQSATNEKLFF. The covered CDR3 bases are TGTGCCTGGAGTGTACGCCAGTCCGCAACTAATGAAAAG.

This clone showed up many times. CDR3 protein: CASTLAGGNGKTQYF. CDR3 bases read: TGTGCCAGCACCCTAGCGGGGGGTAACGGGAAGACC. J is TRBJ2-5 and V is TRBV7-2, with TRBD2 matching over 11 bases. The read halts 3 residues ahead of the CDR3 end, with the missing end drawn from the germline J gene. The junction had 10 bases not matched to a gene; V was cut back by 7 bases and J by 6 bases. The germline CDR1 and CDR2 sequences are SGHTA and FQGNSA. CDR3 length: 15 amino acids.

This clone was seen repeatedly, ten times or more. The CDR3 goes on 3 residues after the read ends, and that part is filled in from the germline J gene. This chain links TRBV7-7 with TRBJ2-3; TRBD2 might be the D (5 bases). Germline CDR1 is SSHAT and CDR2 is FNYEAQ (reference sequence). The length of the CDR3 is 14 residues. The V end lost 6 bases, the J end lost 5 bases, and 15 bases lay between the germline ends. The chain's CDR3 is CASRPIGLGDTQYF. The DNA read from the CDR3 is TGTGCCAGCAGACCGATTGGACTCGGAGATACG.

This clone appeared many times. The CDR3 goes on 3 residues after the read ends, and that part is filled in from the germline J gene. J is TRBJ2-7 and V is TRBV18; D may be TRBD1 (6 bases). The ends were cut back, 4 bases at V and 6 bases at J, with 16 bases in the middle. Germline V gene lookup returns CDR1 KGHSH and CDR2 LQKENI. CDR3 length: 14 amino acids. The CDR3 reads CASSLATGPGEQYF. The covered CDR3 bases are TGTGCCAGCTCACTAGCAACAGGGCCCGGCGAG.

The sample holds a few counts of this clone. The DNA ends 3 residues before the CDR3 does, and the rest of the CDR3 is filled in from the germline J gene. The V and J genes are TRBV16 and TRBJ1-2; D ambiguous. The CDR3 runs 16 residues. Germline V gives CDR1 KGHSY, CDR2 FQNENV. CDR3 region: CASSQSTIADSYDYTF. The covered CDR3 bases are TGTGCCAGCAGCCAATCTACGATAGCCGACTCCTACGAC.